This T cell receptor beta chain was recorded in a study of glioma-infiltrating T cells. Germline-derived CDR1 and CDR2 are SGDLS and YYNGEE. The CDR3 runs to 15 residues. Trimming took 5 bases from V and 0 from J, leaving 11 bases between them. Of note for this clonotype: The target antigen is unknown.

Study-level points and caveats: Above-expected tissue-blood divergence occurred in all gliomas, most in low-grade ones.

Amplification of TCR alpha and beta CDR3 regions from RNA used iRepertoire nested multiplex PCR. Each CDR3 protein is one row after TCRdb ran MiXCR on the multiplex PCR reads. The sample includes about 180,000 distinct CDR3 sequences, around 42% seen only once; the top ten take 5.2%. The chain employs TRBV9 and TRBJ2-2; D may be TRBD2 (6 bases). The material sequenced was glioma tissue, nonneoplastic brain tissue, or PBMCs (not recorded which). The clonotype originates from a human donor with low-grade glioma or glioblastoma, undergoing nonglioma brain surgery, or in good health (not recorded which). CDR3 in amino acids: CASRTGLSNTGELFF. CDR3 nucleotides: TGTGCCAGCAGGACGGGACTCTCGAACACCGGGGAGCTGTTTTTT.